These 29 T cell receptor beta chains were sequenced from one sample in a study of T-cell memory formation after mild COVID-19 (dated by TCRdb to 2020 to 2023). The library was obtained by 5' RACE. Sequencing was performed on an Illumina NovaSeq 6000. Using fastp trimming at Q25 and MiXCR clonotype assembly, TCRdb reanalyzed the public sequencing data and kept in-frame beta chains. All rows with the same CDR3 protein become a single entry with the most common DNA and genes. A total of 180,000 or so distinct CDR3 sequences appear in this sample, approximately 10% of them only once. Of the sample, approximately 3.4% falls within the top ten clones. Sequencing was carried out using PBMCs or a T cell subset sorted from them (not recorded which). The receptors derive from a man between 18 and 29 years old who had mild COVID-19 (a few samples of this study predate the infection). The sample titles of this study are shuffled in the database, so cell type and time point are left out; the donor was told from shared clones.

This clonotype has just a few counts. The V gene is TRBV2, the J gene TRBJ1-5; 10 bases are shared with TRBD1. CDR3 length: 16 amino acids. The J segment lost 6 bases and the V segment lost 6 bases, leaving 11 bases of the junction unmatched. The germline V gene has CDR1 SNHLY and CDR2 FYNNEI. The CDR3 sequence: CASSAGTGVISQPQHF. CDR3 coding DNA: TGTGCCAGCAGCGCCGGGACAGGGGTGATAAGTCAGCCCCAGCATTTT.

This clonotype was seen a few times. The V call is TRBV4-3, the J call TRBJ2-1, with TRBD2 matching over 8 bases. In germline, CDR1 is LGHNA, CDR2 YSLEER. This CDR3 region has 16 residues. V dropped 0 bases and J dropped 6; count of bases not matched to a gene: 7. The CDR3 reads CASSQDHGGAGNEQFF. The CDR3 nucleotides are TGCGCCAGCAGCCAAGATCACGGGGGGGCTGGCAATGAGCAGTTCTTC.

Only a few counts were recorded for this clonotype. The V gene is TRBV5-1, the J gene TRBJ1-1; TRBD1 agrees at 7 bases. J gave up 1 base and V 3 bases, and 6 bases lay outside the gene matches. Germline V gene lookup returns CDR1 SGHRS and CDR2 YFSETQ. This CDR3 has 15 residues. CDR3 nucleotide sequence: TGCGCCAGCAGCTGGGGGGGACAGTGGAACACTGAAGCTTTCTTT. Residues: CASSWGGQWNTEAFF.

This clonotype was seen a handful of times. The gene calls are TRBV5-6 and TRBJ2-7, with D maybe TRBD2 (6 bases). Trimming pared 3 bases from V and 2 bases from J, leaving 12 bases between. Germline V lookup: CDR1 SGHDT, CDR2 YYEEEE. The CDR3 contains 14 residues. This CDR3 is CASSSAGHTYEQYF. The DNA of the CDR3 is TGTGCCAGCAGCTCAGCGGGCCATACCTACGAGCAGTACTTC.

This clonotype was found a few times. V is TRBV20-1 and J is TRBJ1-1, with D perhaps TRBD1 (6 bases). This CDR3 contains 12 residues. Germline loops: CDR1 DFQATT, CDR2 SNEGSKA (reference sequence). The ends were cut back, 6 bases at V and 3 bases at J, with 11 bases in the middle. The CDR3 DNA reads as TGCAGTGCGACGGAGGGGGACACTGAAGCTTTCTTT. Translating gives CSATEGDTEAFF.

This sequence joins TRBV12-2 and TRBJ1-5; the D segment call TRBD1 is taken from the table without a DNA check. TRBV12-2 is a recognized pseudogene. The CDR3 totals 19 residues. The CDR3 DNA reads TGTGCAAGTCGCTTAAGGGCGACAGAGCCTATGTATAGCAATCAGCCCCAGCATTTT. Encoded protein: CASRLRATEPMYSNQPQHF.

The V and J genes are TRBV28 and TRBJ2-7; D assignment may be TRBD1 or TRBD2 (5 bases each). The CDR3 runs to 13 residues. Germline-derived CDR1 and CDR2 are MDHEN and SYDVKM. Trimming left V 2 bases short and J 4 bases short, with 9 bases between. CDR3 residues: CASSLGTPYEQYV. The CDR3 bases are TGTGCCAGCAGTTTAGGGACCCCTTACGAGCAGTACGTC.

This sequence joins TRBV5-1 and TRBJ1-3, with D maybe TRBD1 (5 bases). CDR1 and CDR2 from the germline V gene are SGHRS and YFSETQ. The CDR3 sequence is 14 residues long. Trimming removed 0 bases from V and 1 base from J, with 5 bases in between. The CDR3 DNA sequence: TGCGCCAGCAGCTTGGGACAGTCTGGAAACACCATATATTTT. Residues: CASSLGQSGNTIYF.

This chain joins TRBV7-2 and TRBJ2-7; 11 bases align to TRBD2. CDR3 length: 16 residues. V shed 2 bases and J 3 bases; nucleotides not matched to a gene: 6. Germline values: CDR1 SGHTA, CDR2 FQGNSA. CDR3 DNA: TGTGCCAGCAGCTTAAGTAGCGGGGGGGCCGGCTACGAGCAGTACTTC. It encodes CASSLSSGGAGYEQYF.

This clonotype has at least ten counts. The chain couples TRBV12-3 or TRBV12-4 to TRBJ2-3; 15 nucleotides agree with TRBD2. The CDR3 is 16 residues long. With V trimmed by 4 bases and J by 3 bases, 2 bases remained unmatched. As DNA, the CDR3 is TGTGCCAGCAGTTCCGGGACTAGCGGGGGGACAGATACGCAGTATTTT. Its protein is CASSSGTSGGTDTQYF.

Ten or more counts support this clonotype. V and J are TRBV6-6 and TRBJ2-4; D is unresolved. Between the trimmed V and J ends, which lost 6 bases and 0 bases, there was a span of 18 bases. The CDR3 totals 17 residues. The germline V gene has CDR1 MNHNY and CDR2 SVGAGI (reference sequence). The chain's CDR3 is CASSTMPQAIAKNIQYF. The CDR3 nucleotides are TGTGCCAGCAGCACCATGCCGCAGGCCATAGCCAAAAACATTCAGTACTTC.

The chain combines TRBV7-2 with TRBJ2-2, with TRBD1 matching over 8 bases. Germline CDR1 reads SGHTA; CDR2 reads FQGNSA. CDR3 length: 15 amino acids. J was trimmed by 6 bases and V by 4 bases; bases with no gene match: 7. The CDR3 DNA reads as TGTGCCAGCAGCTCCGCAGGGGGACAGGCCGGGGAGCTGTTTTTT. This translates into CASSSAGGQAGELFF.

This clonotype was counted at least ten times. Here the CDR3 DNA reads TGTGCCAGCAGCCCACACGCACTGAGCACAGATACGCAGTATTTT. This codes for CASSPHALSTDTQYF. The rearrangement links TRBV6-6 to TRBJ2-3; D is ambiguous. The germline gives CDR1 MNHNY, CDR2 SVGAGI (reference sequence). V gave up 6 bases and J gave up 0 bases, with 13 bases separating them. The CDR3 runs 15 residues.

This clonotype was observed a few times. The chain combines TRBV4-3 with TRBJ1-2, with TRBD1 matching over 7 bases. Trimming at V came to 1 base and at J to 0 bases, leaving 8 bases not matched to a gene. Germline CDR1 is LGHNA and CDR2 is YSLEER. There are 17 residues in the CDR3. CDR3 in amino acids: CASSQGRGPLANYGYTF. The CDR3 nucleotides read TGCGCCAGCAGCCAAGGAAGGGGGCCCTTAGCTAACTATGGCTACACCTTC.

This clonotype was seen a few times. The chain uses TRBV28 and TRBJ1-6; the D is unclear. Germline V gives CDR1 MDHEN, CDR2 SYDVKM. Trimming removed 7 bases at V and 11 bases at J, with 15 bases between. The CDR3 is 13 amino acids. CDR3: CASTNFPGTPLHF. CDR3 bases: TGTGCCAGCACCAACTTCCCCGGGACACCCCTCCACTTT.

The sample holds a few counts of this clonotype. The chain uses TRBV6-6 and TRBJ2-3; D ambiguous. V shed 7 bases and J shed 4 bases, with 9 bases lying between them. The CDR3 runs 12 residues. CDR1 and CDR2 from the germline V gene are MNHNY and SVGAGI (reference sequence). CDR3 residues: CASTLRPDTQYF. CDR3 in DNA: TGTGCCAGCACCCTAAGACCAGATACGCAGTATTTT.

This chain connects TRBV15 to TRBJ2-2, with D unclear. Trimming removed 1 base at V and 8 bases at J, with 11 bases between. The V gene's germline CDR1 is LNHNV and CDR2 YYDKDF (reference sequence). The CDR3 contains 14 residues. For the CDR3, the DNA is TGTGCCACCAGCAGAGGGGCCCTAGGAGGGGAGCTGTTTTTT. The encoded protein is CATSRGALGGELFF.

This clonotype was seen ten or more times. V and J are TRBV5-1 and TRBJ2-2; D possibly matches TRBD1 or TRBD2 (5 bases each). The CDR3 is made up of 16 amino acids. Trimming pared 5 bases from V and 3 bases from J, leaving 17 bases between. Germline loops: CDR1 SGHRS, CDR2 YFSETQ. DNA for the CDR3: TGCGCCAGCAGACCCCCCGGGACCCTTGACACCGGGGAGCTGTTTTTT. Amino acids: CASRPPGTLDTGELFF.

This clonotype was seen a few times. CDR3 in amino acids: CSAGPPGSGELFF. In DNA form, the CDR3 reads TGCAGTGCTGGACCCCCCGGGTCCGGGGAGCTGTTTTTT. The J gene is TRBJ2-2, the V gene TRBV20-1; D is unclear. The CDR3 covers 13 residues. Germline values: CDR1 DFQATT, CDR2 SNEGSKA (reference sequence). V lost 5 bases and J lost 6, with 13 bases in between.

This clonotype appeared a single time. V usage is TRBV7-2 and J usage is TRBJ2-6; D is perhaps TRBD2 (5 bases). The CDR3 runs 17 residues. Germline values: CDR1 SGHTA, CDR2 FQGNSA. Trimming pared 5 bases from V and 0 bases from J, leaving 14 bases between. The CDR3 sequence: CASSRQASLSGANVLTF. Written as DNA, the CDR3 is TGTGCCAGCAGCCGTCAGGCTAGCCTCTCTGGGGCCAACGTCCTGACTTTC. The complete variable domain, with remaining parts taken from reference TRBV7-2 and TRBJ2-6, reads GAGVSQSPSNKVTEKGKDVELRCDPISGHTALYWYRQSLGQGLEFLIYFQGNSAPDKSGLPSDRFSAERTGGSVSTLTIQRTQQEDSAVYLCASSRQASLSGANVLTFGAGSRLTVL.

The gene calls are TRBV3-1 and TRBJ2-4; 8 nucleotides agree with TRBD2. This CDR3 is built from 15 residues. V gave up 7 bases and J gave up 8 bases; unmatched junction bases: 13. The germline V gene has CDR1 LGHDT and CDR2 YNNKEL (reference sequence). The CDR3 is CASTGGAGGRDIQYF. Written as DNA, the CDR3 is TGTGCCAGCACCGGGGGGGCCGGGGGCCGGGACATTCAGTACTTC.

The chain recombines TRBV6-1 with TRBJ2-7; D is unresolved. The V gene's germline CDR1 is MNHNS and CDR2 SASEGT. The CDR3 is made up of 14 amino acids. The V end was cut by 4 bases, the J end by 2 bases, with 12 bases between. The CDR3 nucleotides are TGTGCCAGCAGTGGTGACTTGGGTGCCTACGAGCAGTACGTC. Encoded protein: CASSGDLGAYEQYV.

The chain is built from TRBV29-1 and TRBJ1-4; D ambiguous. From germline, CDR1 is SQVTM and CDR2 ANQGSEA. The V end lost 6 bases, the J end lost 8 bases, and 7 bases lay between the germline ends. The CDR3 is 10 amino acids. The CDR3 is CSVVKEKLFF. For the CDR3, the DNA is TGCAGCGTCGTGAAGGAAAAACTGTTTTTT.

The V call is TRBV12-3 or TRBV12-4, the J call TRBJ2-1, with 12 bases identical to TRBD2. The V gene end was trimmed by 4 bases and the J gene end by 8 bases; junction bases not matched to a gene: 9. The CDR3 is 16 residues long. In DNA, the CDR3 is TGTGCCAGCAGTTCCCCCCCTAGCGGGGGGGCACATGAGCAGTTCTTC. It yields the protein CASSSPPSGGAHEQFF.

This clonotype has just a few counts. V is TRBV10-1 and J is TRBJ2-4; TRBD1 matches at 10 bases. Per germline, CDR1 WNHNN and CDR2 SYGVQD (reference sequence). Trimming cost V 0 bases and J 3 bases; bases outside gene matches: 8. The length of the CDR3 is 18 residues. The CDR3 reads CASSESSGTGACKNIQYF. The CDR3, as DNA: TGCGCCAGCAGTGAGTCAAGCGGGACAGGGGCTTGCAAAAACATTCAGTACTTC.

This sequence joins TRBV7-8 and TRBJ2-7; D is unclear. The CDR3 consists of 13 residues. CDR1 and CDR2 (germline): SGHVS, FQNEAQ. V was cut by 5 bases and J by 2 bases, with 10 bases left in between. The CDR3 protein is CASSETYTYEQYV. The CDR3 DNA reads TGTGCCAGCAGCGAGACTTATACCTACGAGCAGTACGTC.

This clonotype was found many times. The chain is built from TRBV7-6 and TRBJ2-3, with D possibly TRBD1 on 5 matching bases. The germline CDR1 and CDR2 sequences are SGHVS and FNYEAQ. The CDR3 runs to 15 residues. The V and J ends lost 1 base and 3 bases respectively, with 11 bases between them. Here the CDR3 DNA reads TGTGCCAGCAGCTTAGGGACAACGAGGACAGATACGCAGTATTTT. Translated: CASSLGTTRTDTQYF.

This clonotype was seen a handful of times. This sequence joins TRBV5-1 and TRBJ1-1; 8 nucleotides line up with TRBD1. Germline V gives CDR1 SGHRS, CDR2 YFSETQ. Trimming cost V 4 bases and J 5 bases; bases outside gene matches: 10. This CDR3 region has 15 residues. CDR3 nucleotide sequence: TGCGCCAGCAGCCGCAGGACAGGGCTGATGACTGAAGCTTTCTTT. Protein sequence: CASSRRTGLMTEAFF.

The chain combines TRBV7-2 with TRBJ2-2; D tentatively fits TRBD1 or TRBD2 (5 bases each). Germline CDR1 reads SGHTA; CDR2 reads FQGNSA. The CDR3 length is 15 residues. V was clipped by 2 bases and J by 5 bases, with 12 bases between them. For the CDR3, the DNA is TGTGCCAGCAGCTTACGGGCCGGGGCGACCGGGGAGCTGTTTTTT. This codes for CASSLRAGATGELFF.